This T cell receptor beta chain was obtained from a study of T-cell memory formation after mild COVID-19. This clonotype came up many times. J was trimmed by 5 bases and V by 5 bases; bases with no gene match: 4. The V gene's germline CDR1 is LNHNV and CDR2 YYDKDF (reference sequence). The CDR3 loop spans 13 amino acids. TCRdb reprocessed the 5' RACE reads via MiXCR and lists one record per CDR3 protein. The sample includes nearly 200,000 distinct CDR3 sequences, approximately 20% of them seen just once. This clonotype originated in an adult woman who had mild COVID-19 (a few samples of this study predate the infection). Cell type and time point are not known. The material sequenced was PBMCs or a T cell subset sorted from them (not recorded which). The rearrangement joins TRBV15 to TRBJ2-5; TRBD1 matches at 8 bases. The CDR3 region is CATSPDRGETQYF. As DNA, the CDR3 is TGTGCCACCAGCCCTGACAGGGGTGAGACCCAGTACTTC.